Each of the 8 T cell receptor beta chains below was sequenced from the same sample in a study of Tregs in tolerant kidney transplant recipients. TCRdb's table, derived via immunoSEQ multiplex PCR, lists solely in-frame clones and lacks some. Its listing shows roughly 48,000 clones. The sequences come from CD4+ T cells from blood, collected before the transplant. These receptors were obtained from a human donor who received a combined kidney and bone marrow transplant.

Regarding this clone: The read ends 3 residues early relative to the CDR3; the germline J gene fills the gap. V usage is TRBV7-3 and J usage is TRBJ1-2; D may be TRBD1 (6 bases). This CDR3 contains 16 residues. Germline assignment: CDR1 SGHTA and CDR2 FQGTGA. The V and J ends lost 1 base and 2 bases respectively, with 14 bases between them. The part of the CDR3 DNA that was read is TGTGCCAGCAGCTTAAGGCGAGGACAGCTAAACTATGGC. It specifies CASSLRRGQLNYG. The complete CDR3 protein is CASSLRRGQLNYGYTF.

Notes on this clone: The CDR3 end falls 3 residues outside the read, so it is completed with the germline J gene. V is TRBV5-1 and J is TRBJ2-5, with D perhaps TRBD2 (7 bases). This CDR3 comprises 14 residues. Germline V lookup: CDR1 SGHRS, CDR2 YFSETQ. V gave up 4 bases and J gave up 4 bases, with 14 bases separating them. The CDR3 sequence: CASSDGGGRETQYF. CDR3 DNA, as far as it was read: TGCGCCAGCAGCGATGGGGGGGGCCGAGAGACC.

CDR3 region: CASSLAGGPGELFF. The part of the CDR3 DNA that was read is TGCGCCAGCAGCTTGGCCGGGGGACCCGGGGAG. This sequence joins TRBV5-1 and TRBJ2-2; TRBD2 might be the D (6 bases). Read data end 3 residues before the CDR3 end; the end is taken from the germline J gene. The CDR3 length is 14 residues. CDR1 is SGHRS and CDR2 is YFSETQ in the germline V gene. The ends were cut back, 0 bases at V and 6 bases at J, with 9 bases in the middle.

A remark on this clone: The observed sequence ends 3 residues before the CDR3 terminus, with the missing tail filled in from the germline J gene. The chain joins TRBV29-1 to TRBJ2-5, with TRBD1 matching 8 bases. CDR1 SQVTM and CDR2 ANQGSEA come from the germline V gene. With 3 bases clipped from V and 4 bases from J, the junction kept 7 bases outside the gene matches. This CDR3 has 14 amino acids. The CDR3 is CSVEGTGRPETQYF. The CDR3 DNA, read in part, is TGCAGCGTTGAGGGGACAGGAAGGCCAGAGACC. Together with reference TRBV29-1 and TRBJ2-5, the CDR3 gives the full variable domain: SAVISQKPSRDICQRGTSLTIQCQVDSQVTMMFWYRQQPGQSLTLIATANQGSEATYESGFVIDKFPISRPNLTFSTLTVSNMSPEDSSIYLCSVEGTGRPETQYFGPGTRLLVL.

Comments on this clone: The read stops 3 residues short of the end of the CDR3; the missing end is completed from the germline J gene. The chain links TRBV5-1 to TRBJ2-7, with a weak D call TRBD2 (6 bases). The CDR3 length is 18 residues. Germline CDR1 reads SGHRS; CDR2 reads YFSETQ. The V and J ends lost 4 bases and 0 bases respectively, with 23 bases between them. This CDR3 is CASSLRSQLAMTSYEQYF. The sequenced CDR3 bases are TGCGCCAGCAGCCTGAGGTCTCAACTAGCTATGACCTCCTACGAG.

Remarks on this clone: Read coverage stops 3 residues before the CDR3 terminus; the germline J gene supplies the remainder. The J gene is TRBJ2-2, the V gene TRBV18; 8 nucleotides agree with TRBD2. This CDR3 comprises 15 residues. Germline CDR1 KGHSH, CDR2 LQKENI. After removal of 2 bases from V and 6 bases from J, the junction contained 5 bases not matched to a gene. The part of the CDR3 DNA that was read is TGTGCCAGCTCACCATCAGCGGGAGCGGCCGGGGAG. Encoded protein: CASSPSAGAAGE. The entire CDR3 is CASSPSAGAAGELFF.

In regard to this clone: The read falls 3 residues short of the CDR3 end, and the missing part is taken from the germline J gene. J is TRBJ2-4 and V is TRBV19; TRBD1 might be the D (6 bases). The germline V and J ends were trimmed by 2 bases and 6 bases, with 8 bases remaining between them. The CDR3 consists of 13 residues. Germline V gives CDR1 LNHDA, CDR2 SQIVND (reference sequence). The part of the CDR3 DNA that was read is TGTGCCAGTAGTATACAGGGGTTAAACATT. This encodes CASSIQGLNI. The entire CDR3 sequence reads CASSIQGLNIQYF.

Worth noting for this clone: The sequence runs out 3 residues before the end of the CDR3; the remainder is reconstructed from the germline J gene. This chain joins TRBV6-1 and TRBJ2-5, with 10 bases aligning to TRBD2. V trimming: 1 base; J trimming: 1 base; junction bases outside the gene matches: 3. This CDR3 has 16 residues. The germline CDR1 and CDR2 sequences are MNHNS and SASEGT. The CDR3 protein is CASSEGVAGGQETQYF. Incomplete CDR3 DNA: TGTGCCAGCAGTGAAGGAGTAGCGGGAGGCCAAGAGACC.